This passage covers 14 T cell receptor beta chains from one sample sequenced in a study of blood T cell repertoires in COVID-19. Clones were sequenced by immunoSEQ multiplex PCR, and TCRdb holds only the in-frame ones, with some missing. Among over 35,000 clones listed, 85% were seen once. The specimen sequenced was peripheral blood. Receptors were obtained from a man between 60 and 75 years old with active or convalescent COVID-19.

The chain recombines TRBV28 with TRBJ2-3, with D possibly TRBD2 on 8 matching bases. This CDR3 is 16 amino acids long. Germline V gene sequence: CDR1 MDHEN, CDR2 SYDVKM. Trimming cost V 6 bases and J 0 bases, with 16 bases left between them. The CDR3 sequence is CASSSAGDSSTDTQYF. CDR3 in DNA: TGTGCCAGCAGCTCAGCGGGGGACAGCAGCACAGATACGCAGTATTTT.

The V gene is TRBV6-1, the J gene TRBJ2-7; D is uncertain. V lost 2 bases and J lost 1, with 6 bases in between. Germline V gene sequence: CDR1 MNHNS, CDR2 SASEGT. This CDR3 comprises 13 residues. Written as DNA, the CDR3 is TGTGCCAGCAGTGAATTCAAATCCTACGAGCAGTACGTC. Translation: CASSEFKSYEQYV.

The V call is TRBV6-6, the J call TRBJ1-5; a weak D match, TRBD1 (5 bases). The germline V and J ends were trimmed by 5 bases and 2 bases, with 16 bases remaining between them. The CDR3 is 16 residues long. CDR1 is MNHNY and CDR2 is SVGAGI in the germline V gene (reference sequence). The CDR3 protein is CASSAARGTGNQPQHF. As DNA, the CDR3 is TGTGCCAGCAGTGCTGCCCGGGGGACGGGCAATCAGCCCCAGCATTTT.

The CDR3 spells CASSSTLNQPQHF. The CDR3 DNA follows: TGTGCCAGCAGCTCGACTCTAAATCAGCCCCAGCATTTT. The chain links TRBV11-3 to TRBJ1-5; D not resolved. This CDR3 comprises 13 residues. Germline CDR1 SGHNT, CDR2 YENEEA. V was trimmed by 4 bases and J by 4 bases, leaving 8 bases between them.

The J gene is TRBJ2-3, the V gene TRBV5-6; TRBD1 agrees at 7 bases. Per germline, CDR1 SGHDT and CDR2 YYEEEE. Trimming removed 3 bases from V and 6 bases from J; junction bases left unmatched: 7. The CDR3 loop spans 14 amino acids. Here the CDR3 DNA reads TGTGCCAGCAGCTCCCTAGACAGGGTGGATACGCAGTATTTT. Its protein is CASSSLDRVDTQYF. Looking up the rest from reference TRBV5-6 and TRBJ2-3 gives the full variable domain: DAGVTQSPTHLIKTRGQQVTLRCSPKSGHDTVSWYQQALGQGPQFIFQYYEEEERQRGNFPDRFSGHQFPNYSSELNVNALLLGDSALYLCASSSLDRVDTQYFGPGTRLTVL.

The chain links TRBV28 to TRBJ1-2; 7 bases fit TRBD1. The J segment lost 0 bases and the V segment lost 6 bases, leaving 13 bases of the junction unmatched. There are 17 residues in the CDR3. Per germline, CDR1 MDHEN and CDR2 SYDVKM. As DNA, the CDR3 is TGTGCCAGCAGCCCACCTGATGGGACAGAGGCTAACTATGGCTACACCTTC. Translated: CASSPPDGTEANYGYTF.

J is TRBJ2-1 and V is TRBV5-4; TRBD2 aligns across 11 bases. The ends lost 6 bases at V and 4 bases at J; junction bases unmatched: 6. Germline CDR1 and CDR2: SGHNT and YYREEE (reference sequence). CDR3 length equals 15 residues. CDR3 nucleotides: TGTGCCAGCACCACCACTAGCGGGAGTTACAATGAGCAGTTCTTC. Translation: CASTTTSGSYNEQFF.

The CDR3 protein is CASSDRDSGYNEQFF. CDR3 coding DNA: TGTGCCAGCAGCGACCGGGACTCCGGATACAATGAGCAGTTCTTC. J is TRBJ2-1 and V is TRBV9; a possible D gene is TRBD2 (6 bases). Trimming cost V 3 bases and J 4 bases, with 14 bases left between them. The CDR3 has 15 residues. The V gene's germline CDR1 is SGDLS and CDR2 YYNGEE. Complete variable domain (other parts from reference TRBV9 and TRBJ2-1): DSGVTQTPKHLITATGQRVTLRCSPRSGDLSVYWYQQSLDQGLQFLIQYYNGEERAKGNILERFSAQQFPDLHSELNLSSLELGDSALYFCASSDRDSGYNEQFFGPGTRLTVL.

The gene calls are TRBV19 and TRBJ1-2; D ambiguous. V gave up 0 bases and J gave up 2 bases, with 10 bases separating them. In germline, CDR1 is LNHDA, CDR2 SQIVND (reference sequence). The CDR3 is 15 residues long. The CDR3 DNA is TGTGCCAGTAGTATAGAAGCGTGGAGAAACTATGGCTACACCTTC. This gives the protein CASSIEAWRNYGYTF.

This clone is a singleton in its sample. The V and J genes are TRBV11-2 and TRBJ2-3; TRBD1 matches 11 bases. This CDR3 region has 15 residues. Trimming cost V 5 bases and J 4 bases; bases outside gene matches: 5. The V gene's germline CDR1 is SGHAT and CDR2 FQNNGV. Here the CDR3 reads CASSHGQGAPDTQYF. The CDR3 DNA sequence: TGTGCCAGCAGCCACGGACAGGGGGCTCCAGATACGCAGTATTTT.

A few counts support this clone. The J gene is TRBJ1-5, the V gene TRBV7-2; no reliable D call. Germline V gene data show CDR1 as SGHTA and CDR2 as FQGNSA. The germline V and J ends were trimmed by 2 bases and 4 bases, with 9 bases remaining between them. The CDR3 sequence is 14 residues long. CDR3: CASSLQRLNQPQHF. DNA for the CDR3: TGTGCCAGCAGCTTACAGAGGCTTAATCAGCCCCAGCATTTT.

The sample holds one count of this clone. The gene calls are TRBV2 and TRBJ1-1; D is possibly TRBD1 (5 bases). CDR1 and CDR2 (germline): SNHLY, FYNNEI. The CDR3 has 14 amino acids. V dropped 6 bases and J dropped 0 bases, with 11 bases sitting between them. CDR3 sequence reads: CASSGQMVNTEAFF. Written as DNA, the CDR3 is TGTGCCAGCAGCGGACAAATGGTGAACACTGAAGCTTTCTTT.

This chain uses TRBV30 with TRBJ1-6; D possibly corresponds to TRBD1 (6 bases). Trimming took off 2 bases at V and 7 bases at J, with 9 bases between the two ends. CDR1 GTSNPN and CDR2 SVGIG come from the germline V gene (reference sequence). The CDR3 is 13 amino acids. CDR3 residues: CAWSPQGNSPLHF. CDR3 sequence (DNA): TGTGCCTGGAGTCCTCAGGGGAATTCACCCCTCCACTTT.

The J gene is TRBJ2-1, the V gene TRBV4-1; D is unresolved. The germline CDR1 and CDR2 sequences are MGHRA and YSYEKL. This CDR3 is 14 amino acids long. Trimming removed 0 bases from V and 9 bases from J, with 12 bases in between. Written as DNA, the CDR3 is TGCGCCAGCAGCCAAGAGGTCCCGGGTGGTGAGCAGTTCTTC. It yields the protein CASSQEVPGGEQFF.